These T cell receptor beta chains were read from a single sample in a study of blood T cell repertoires in COVID-19. Assay: immunoSEQ multiplex PCR; the TCRdb copy retains only in-frame clones and omits some. The sample holds 40,000 to 45,000 clones, roughly 90% seen once. What was sequenced was peripheral blood. The origin of the receptors is a man between 60 and 75 years old with active COVID-19. CDR3s include the opening cysteine and the closing phenylalanine or tryptophan. The D gene is left open where the match is weak. Clone size is not always given. Where it is, it says once, few, many or a class for expanded clones.

V,D,J,size,CDR3,DNA
TRBV18,TRBD2,TRBJ2-1,NA,CASSLTSGTYNEQFF,TGTGCCAGCTCACTAACTAGCGGTACCTACAATGAGCAGTTCTTC
TRBV6-5,NA,TRBJ2-7,NA,CASRSRTYSYEQYF,TGTGCCAGCAGGAGTCGGACATACTCCTACGAGCAGTACTTC
TRBV12-5,NA,TRBJ2-5,once,CASGLVWRGETQYF,TGTGCTAGTGGTTTGGTGTGGAGGGGCGAGACCCAGTACTTC
TRBV24-1,TRBD1,TRBJ1-5,NA,CATSRQGLQPQHF,TGTGCCACCAGTCGACAGGGACTCCAGCCCCAGCATTTT
TRBV7-9,NA,TRBJ2-2,NA,CASSLERQVTGELFF,TGTGCCAGCAGCTTAGAGAGACAGGTGACCGGGGAGCTGTTTTTT
TRBV28,TRBD1,TRBJ1-2,NA,CASSPTGTGANYGYTF,TGTGCCAGCAGCCCTACCGGGACAGGGGCCAACTATGGCTACACCTTC
TRBV6-5,TRBD2,TRBJ2-2,NA,CASSLLAGGGELFF,TGTGCCAGCAGTCTCCTGGCGGGGGGCGGGGAGCTGTTTTTT
TRBV6-6,NA,TRBJ1-5,NA,CASSYSESNQPQHF,TGTGCCAGCAGTTATTCCGAGAGCAATCAGCCCCAGCATTTT
TRBV4-1,TRBD1,TRBJ2-7,NA,CASSLGTAGYEQYF,TGCGCCAGCAGCCTCGGGACAGCAGGCTACGAGCAGTACTTC
TRBV23-1,NA,TRBJ1-2,NA,CASKAGRFGYTF,TGCGCCAGCAAGGCAGGGCGGTTTGGCTACACCTTC
TRBV6-6,NA,TRBJ2-3,NA,CASRNSQDTQYF,TGTGCCAGCAGAAATAGCCAAGATACGCAGTATTTT
TRBV4-2,TRBD2,TRBJ2-1,NA,CASSQDGRGESNEQFF,TGTGCCAGCAGCCAAGACGGGCGGGGGGAATCCAATGAGCAGTTCTTC
TRBV5-1,NA,TRBJ1-6,NA,CATSYGGDNSPLHF,TGCGCCACCTCTTACGGGGGGGATAATTCACCCCTCCACTTT
TRBV10-2,NA,TRBJ1-6,NA,CASTGEPNMSLHF,TGCGCCAGCACCGGGGAGCCCAATATGTCCCTCCACTTT
TRBV28,TRBD2,TRBJ2-7,medium-sized,CASSEGLAVYEQYF,TGTGCCAGCAGTGAGGGCCTAGCGGTTTACGAGCAGTACTTC
TRBV14,NA,TRBJ2-7,once,CASSQGTSSYEQYF,TGTGCCAGCAGCCAAGGGACTTCTTCCTACGAGCAGTACTTC
TRBV4-1,TRBD2,TRBJ2-7,NA,CASSHARREGLYEQYF,TGCGCCAGCAGCCATGCCCGGCGGGAGGGCCTCTACGAGCAGTACTTC
TRBV12-3/TRBV12-4,NA,TRBJ2-5,NA,CASGLGRQETQYF,TGTGCCAGCGGGTTGGGCAGACAAGAGACCCAGTACTTC
TRBV7-2,TRBD1,TRBJ1-4,once,CASSTRTGGTEKLFF,TGTGCCAGCAGCACTCGGACAGGGGGCACAGAAAAACTGTTTTTT
TRBV5-6,NA,TRBJ1-2,once,CASKLAGRYTF,TGTGCCAGCAAGTTGGCGGGGCGCTACACCTTC
TRBV4-1,NA,TRBJ1-4,NA,CASSQDTVVTNEKLFF,TGCGCCAGCAGCCAAGATACGGTCGTAACTAATGAAAAACTGTTTTTT
TRBV9,TRBD2,TRBJ2-7,once,CASSVSGLAEEQYF,TGTGCCAGCAGCGTATCTGGACTAGCGGAGGAGCAGTACTTC
TRBV5-5,NA,TRBJ2-2,NA,CASSLAGVSGELFF,TGTGCCAGCAGCTTGGCCGGGGTGTCCGGGGAGCTGTTTTTT
TRBV6-6,TRBD2,TRBJ2-1,NA,CASSPYPTSGNYNEQFF,TGTGCCAGCAGTCCCTACCCGACTAGCGGGAATTACAATGAGCAGTTCTTC
TRBV19,NA,TRBJ2-7,NA,CASSIGGQGRNEQYF,TGTGCCAGTAGTATAGGGGGTCAGGGCAGGAACGAGCAGTACTTC
TRBV28,TRBD2,TRBJ2-7,NA,CASSNVAGTGEQYF,TGTGCCAGCTCCAACGTAGCGGGAACAGGCGAGCAGTACTTC
TRBV7-8,TRBD2,TRBJ2-7,NA,CASSSLAGGSYEQYF,TGTGCCAGCAGCTCCCTTGCGGGAGGGAGTTACGAGCAGTACTTC
TRBV18,NA,TRBJ2-1,NA,CASSPPQGYNEQFF,TGTGCCAGCTCACCACCACAGGGCTACAATGAGCAGTTCTTC
TRBV7-8,NA,TRBJ1-1,NA,CASSLAAGWNTEAFF,TGTGCCAGCAGCTTAGCGGCAGGCTGGAACACTGAAGCTTTCTTT
TRBV6-5,NA,TRBJ1-5,NA,CASSQQGGGNQPQHF,TGTGCCAGCAGCCAACAGGGTGGGGGCAATCAGCCCCAGCATTTT
TRBV4-1,TRBD2,TRBJ2-5,NA,CASSQGISGSWGETQYF,TGCGCCAGCAGCCAAGGAATCAGCGGGAGTTGGGGAGAGACCCAGTACTTC
TRBV4-1,NA,TRBJ2-1,NA,CASSQDGRYRFF,TGCGCCAGCAGCCAAGACGGCAGGTATAGGTTCTTC
TRBV5-1,TRBD2,TRBJ2-2,NA,CASSKRTGDYRLAANTGELFF,TGCGCCAGCAGCAAGCGGACCGGGGATTACAGGCTAGCGGCGAACACCGGGGAGCTGTTTTTT
TRBV6-5,NA,TRBJ2-7,NA,CASFDRSSYEQYF,TGTGCCAGTTTCGATCGGAGCTCCTACGAGCAGTACTTC
TRBV7-3,TRBD1,TRBJ1-1,NA,CASSTQGGTEAFF,TGTGCCAGCAGCACACAGGGGGGCACTGAAGCTTTCTTT